These 8 T cell receptor beta chains share one sample of origin, sequenced in a study of T cell changes during pregnancy in multiple sclerosis. Profiled with immunoSEQ multiplex PCR; TCRdb holds only in-frame clones, not every one. This table holds 55,000 to 70,000 clones, roughly 93% found once. The sequences come from peripheral blood, collected after pregnancy. These receptors were taken from a female donor with multiple sclerosis, enrolled in a pregnancy study.

The chain has TRBV25-1 and TRBJ1-6, with TRBD1 as a possible D gene (6 bases). Trimming cost V 5 bases and J 1 base, with 15 bases left between them. There are 17 residues in the CDR3. Germline V gene data show CDR1 as MGHDK and CDR2 as SYGVNS. CDR3 nucleotide sequence: TGTGCCAGCAGTAACCACAGGGCTCGGTCCTATAATTCACCCCTCCACTTT. This translates into CASSNHRARSYNSPLHF.

The chain has TRBV28 and TRBJ2-7; TRBD2 matches at 7 bases. Germline assignment: CDR1 MDHEN and CDR2 SYDVKM. This CDR3 comprises 14 residues. V trimming: 5 bases; J trimming: 4 bases; junction bases outside the gene matches: 8. Written as DNA, the CDR3 is TGTGCCAGCAGTCCAGCGGGGCCTCGGTACGAGCAGTACTTC. It encodes CASSPAGPRYEQYF.

This chain uses TRBV2 with TRBJ1-4, with D unresolved. Germline lookup yields CDR1 SNHLY and CDR2 FYNNEI. The ends were cut back, 7 bases at V and 5 bases at J, with 11 bases in the middle. This CDR3 has 13 amino acids. The CDR3 loop is CASTQWPNEKLFF. CDR3 in DNA: TGTGCCAGCACCCAGTGGCCGAATGAAAAACTGTTTTTT.

The chain recombines TRBV7-2 with TRBJ2-7, with TRBD2 matching 7 bases. The germline V gene has CDR1 SGHTA and CDR2 FQGNSA. V lost 0 bases and J lost 3; bases outside the gene matches: 8. The CDR3 consists of 16 residues. The CDR3: CASSLAPAGAGYEQYF. CDR3 sequence (DNA): TGTGCCAGCAGCTTAGCGCCTGCGGGAGCAGGCTACGAGCAGTACTTC.

V and J are TRBV27 and TRBJ2-1; weak D call: TRBD1 (10 bases). Germline V lookup: CDR1 MNHEY, CDR2 SMNVEV (reference sequence). V lost 6 bases and J 3 bases, leaving 30 bases between the germline ends. CDR3 size: 20 residues. The CDR3 sequence: CASSRQGAGLAGSHYNEQFF. The CDR3 nucleotides are TGTGCCAGCAGCCGACAGGGGGCGGGGCTAGCGGGATCTCACTACAATGAGCAGTTCTTC.

The chain links TRBV9 to TRBJ2-2; TRBD1 agrees at 9 bases. V trimming: 4 bases; J trimming: 5 bases; junction bases outside the gene matches: 18. The length of the CDR3 is 19 residues. CDR1 SGDLS and CDR2 YYNGEE come from the germline V gene. Here the CDR3 reads CASSPGHGTGHVTTGELFF. The CDR3 DNA is TGTGCCAGCAGCCCCGGCCATGGGACAGGGCACGTTACTACCGGGGAGCTGTTTTTT.

The CDR3: CASSPRREYDEQFF. The CDR3 bases are TGTGCCAGCAGCCCAAGGAGGGAGTACGATGAGCAGTTCTTC. This chain links TRBV7-2 with TRBJ2-1; D is perhaps TRBD2 (6 bases). The V gene's germline CDR1 is SGHTA and CDR2 FQGNSA. The V and J ends lost 5 bases and 8 bases respectively, with 16 bases between them. The CDR3 spans 14 residues.

The V call is TRBV11-3, the J call TRBJ2-7, with TRBD2 identical over 15 bases. The CDR3 has 15 amino acids. Germline loops: CDR1 SGHNT, CDR2 YENEEA. V shed 5 bases, J shed 2 bases, and the junction held 1 base outside the gene matches. CDR3 sequence (DNA): TGTGCCAGCAGCGGACTAGCGGGAGGGACCTACGAGCAGTACTTC. Translating it yields CASSGLAGGTYEQYF.